This TCR beta chain was sequenced in a study of cytomegalovirus exposure and HLA in healthy donors. Broader study findings: Later, an analysis found that TCR clusters from the first cohort tended to co-occur in the 120 or so validation repertoires. The investigators catalogued 150 to 200 TCR beta chains as cytomegalovirus-associated. Rarity marked most TCR sequences, yet some public TCRs occurred in many donors.

Clones were sequenced by immunoSEQ multiplex PCR, and TCRdb holds only the in-frame ones, with some missing. The sample has about 53,000 clones, roughly 92% seen once. Worth noting for this clone: Its specificity is not known.

The donors were members of the validation cohort, which comprised about 120 subjects and was separate from the first cohort of around 700 subjects. Unmatched junction bases numbered 4, after V lost 4 bases and J lost 3 bases. The CDR3 has 15 residues. Germline CDR1 is KGHSH and CDR2 is LQKENI. This TCR came from a man aged 18-30 years in good health and CMV-seronegative. V usage is TRBV18 and J usage is TRBJ2-2, with 8 positions matching TRBD1. The sequenced material came from PBMCs. The CDR3 region is CASSLGQGYTGELFF. In nucleotides, the CDR3 is TGTGCCAGCTCACTCGGACAGGGCTACACCGGGGAGCTGTTTTTT.